This T cell receptor (beta chain) was documented in a study of blood T cell repertoires in COVID-19. Turning to the study itself: Samples came from the United States, Italy and Spain, spanning acute and convalescent COVID-19. Sample material is recorded as cDNA or gDNA derived from T cells, B-cell-depleted T cells, or PBMCs.

Trimming removed 7 bases at V and 1 base at J, with 13 bases between. This CDR3 is 14 amino acids long. Germline V gene sequence: CDR1 MNHNY, CDR2 SVGAGI (reference sequence). Assay: immunoSEQ multiplex PCR; the TCRdb copy retains only in-frame clones and omits some. Of around 81,000 clones in the sample, roughly 88% were seen once. The V call is TRBV6-6, the J call TRBJ1-1, with D perhaps matching TRBD1 (5 bases). The receptor was derived from a man in his 70s with acute or convalescent COVID-19. The specimen was peripheral blood. The CDR3 spells CASISHGGNTEAFF. CDR3 nucleotides: TGTGCCAGCATTTCCCACGGGGGGAACACTGAAGCTTTCTTT.